This is a list of T cell receptor beta chains from one sample in a study of cytomegalovirus exposure and HLA in healthy donors. Assay: immunoSEQ multiplex PCR; the TCRdb copy retains only in-frame clones and omits some. There are some 150,000 clones in the sample; roughly four fifths occur only once, and roughly 6.6% lies in the top ten. The sequenced sample was PBMCs. These receptors came from a man aged 25-45 years in good health and CMV-seronegative. Both conserved end residues are part of each CDR3. A D gene is named only where the DNA matches it firmly. Rows may omit the clone size; those that give it use once, few, many or a size class.

clone_size: few
cdr3_length: 16
d_call: -
v_call: TRBV4-3
j_call: TRBJ1-5
cdr3_aa: CASSLTRVQGSQPQHF
cdr3_nt: TGCGCCAGCAGCCTCACGAGGGTGCAAGGGAGTCAGCCCCAGCATTTT

clone_size: -
cdr3_length: 14
d_call: TRBD1
v_call: TRBV7-6
j_call: TRBJ2-3
cdr3_aa: CASSAGTGTDTQYF
cdr3_nt: TGTGCCAGCAGCGCCGGGACAGGCACAGATACGCAGTATTTT

clone_size: -
cdr3_length: 16
d_call: -
v_call: TRBV29-1
j_call: TRBJ1-1
cdr3_aa: CSVIGSRRLLNTEAFF
cdr3_nt: TGCAGCGTCATCGGGAGTAGACGACTCCTGAACACTGAAGCTTTCTTT

clone_size: -
cdr3_length: 15
d_call: TRBD1
v_call: TRBV28
j_call: TRBJ2-7
cdr3_aa: CASSKNRGIPYEQYF
cdr3_nt: TGTGCCAGCAGTAAAAACAGGGGAATTCCCTACGAGCAGTACTTC

clone_size: -
cdr3_length: 14
d_call: TRBD1
v_call: TRBV27
j_call: TRBJ1-3
cdr3_aa: CASSPAGQGNTIYF
cdr3_nt: TGTGCCAGCAGTCCTGCGGGACAGGGAAACACCATATATTTT

clone_size: -
cdr3_length: 15
d_call: -
v_call: TRBV27
j_call: TRBJ1-2
cdr3_aa: CASSSPGEANYGYTF
cdr3_nt: TGTGCCAGCAGTTCTCCAGGGGAAGCTAACTATGGCTACACCTTC

clone_size: -
cdr3_length: 15
d_call: TRBD1
v_call: TRBV6-1
j_call: TRBJ1-1
cdr3_aa: CASRVTGGMNTEAFF
cdr3_nt: TGTGCCAGCAGAGTCACAGGGGGCATGAACACTGAAGCTTTCTTT

clone_size: -
cdr3_length: 15
d_call: -
v_call: TRBV7-8
j_call: TRBJ1-3
cdr3_aa: CASSLAGASGNTIYF
cdr3_nt: TGTGCCAGCAGCTTAGCGGGAGCCTCGGGAAACACCATATATTTT

clone_size: -
cdr3_length: 14
d_call: -
v_call: TRBV28
j_call: TRBJ2-5
cdr3_aa: CASSSLQGQETQYF
cdr3_nt: TGTGCCAGCAGTTCTCTACAGGGTCAAGAGACCCAGTACTTC

clone_size: -
cdr3_length: 13
d_call: TRBD2
v_call: TRBV28
j_call: TRBJ2-7
cdr3_aa: CASTPSGRGEQYF
cdr3_nt: TGTGCCAGCACCCCTAGCGGGAGAGGAGAGCAGTACTTC

clone_size: -
cdr3_length: 18
d_call: TRBD2
v_call: TRBV5-4
j_call: TRBJ2-1
cdr3_aa: CASSPSALLAGGNNEQFF
cdr3_nt: TGTGCCAGCAGCCCCTCGGCGCTTCTGGCGGGGGGGAACAATGAGCAGTTCTTC

clone_size: -
cdr3_length: 14
d_call: -
v_call: TRBV6-5
j_call: TRBJ1-5
cdr3_aa: CASSRDSHNQPQHF
cdr3_nt: TGTGCCAGCAGTCGTGACAGCCACAATCAGCCCCAGCATTTT

clone_size: -
cdr3_length: 15
d_call: -
v_call: TRBV5-4
j_call: TRBJ2-1
cdr3_aa: CASSLGGEDYNEQFF
cdr3_nt: TGTGCCAGCAGCTTGGGGGGGGAGGACTACAATGAGCAGTTCTTC

clone_size: few
cdr3_length: 14
d_call: -
v_call: TRBV5-1
j_call: TRBJ2-5
cdr3_aa: CASSLGQVQETQYF
cdr3_nt: TGCGCCAGCAGCTTGGGACAGGTCCAAGAGACCCAGTACTTC

clone_size: -
cdr3_length: 15
d_call: TRBD1
v_call: TRBV6-5
j_call: TRBJ1-6
cdr3_aa: CASSYGGDRYSPLHF
cdr3_nt: TGTGCCAGCAGTTACGGAGGGGACAGGTACTCACCCCTCCACTTT

clone_size: -
cdr3_length: 12
d_call: TRBD2
v_call: TRBV18
j_call: TRBJ2-7
cdr3_aa: CASSPGGGEQYF
cdr3_nt: TGTGCCAGCTCACCAGGGGGGGGAGAGCAGTACTTC

clone_size: once
cdr3_length: 19
d_call: TRBD2
v_call: TRBV2
j_call: TRBJ2-3
cdr3_aa: CASSLGLAGGSSSTDTQYF
cdr3_nt: TGTGCCAGCAGTCTCGGACTAGCGGGAGGGAGTTCTAGCACAGATACGCAGTATTTT

clone_size: once
cdr3_length: 15
d_call: -
v_call: TRBV19
j_call: TRBJ2-5
cdr3_aa: CASSKTTNPQETQYF
cdr3_nt: TGTGCCAGTAGCAAAACTACCAACCCCCAAGAGACCCAGTACTTC

clone_size: -
cdr3_length: 14
d_call: -
v_call: TRBV5-5
j_call: TRBJ2-5
cdr3_aa: CASSFDSIGETQYF
cdr3_nt: TGTGCCAGCAGCTTCGACTCCATCGGGGAGACCCAGTACTTC

clone_size: -
cdr3_length: 14
d_call: -
v_call: TRBV2
j_call: TRBJ2-3
cdr3_aa: CARGLSTSGDTQYF
cdr3_nt: TGTGCCAGGGGACTTTCCACATCAGGAGATACGCAGTATTTT

clone_size: -
cdr3_length: 17
d_call: TRBD1
v_call: TRBV7-8
j_call: TRBJ1-1
cdr3_aa: CASSSDGTGLGNTEAFF
cdr3_nt: TGTGCCAGCAGCTCAGACGGGACAGGGTTAGGGAACACTGAAGCTTTCTTT

clone_size: -
cdr3_length: 15
d_call: -
v_call: TRBV5-6
j_call: TRBJ1-2
cdr3_aa: CASSLEPQGRYGYTF
cdr3_nt: TGTGCCAGCAGCTTGGAGCCACAGGGCCGCTATGGCTACACCTTC

clone_size: -
cdr3_length: 14
d_call: -
v_call: TRBV28
j_call: TRBJ1-1
cdr3_aa: CASSLGRMNTEAFF
cdr3_nt: TGTGCCAGCAGTTTGGGCAGAATGAACACTGAAGCTTTCTTT

clone_size: -
cdr3_length: 12
d_call: -
v_call: TRBV28
j_call: TRBJ2-7
cdr3_aa: CASSLGGREQYF
cdr3_nt: TGTGCCAGCAGTTTGGGGGGAAGGGAGCAGTACTTC

clone_size: few
cdr3_length: 16
d_call: TRBD2
v_call: TRBV2
j_call: TRBJ2-3
cdr3_aa: CASRVGTSPWGGTQYF
cdr3_nt: TGTGCCAGCCGAGTCGGGACTAGCCCTTGGGGCGGTACGCAGTATTTT

clone_size: -
cdr3_length: 15
d_call: -
v_call: TRBV7-2
j_call: TRBJ1-4
cdr3_aa: CASSLRGATNEKLFF
cdr3_nt: TGTGCCAGCAGCTTACGGGGTGCAACTAATGAAAAACTGTTTTTT

clone_size: few
cdr3_length: 16
d_call: -
v_call: TRBV5-6
j_call: TRBJ1-4
cdr3_aa: CASSSRSTATNEKLFF
cdr3_nt: TGTGCCAGCAGCTCCCGCTCCACGGCAACTAATGAAAAACTGTTTTTT

clone_size: -
cdr3_length: 14
d_call: -
v_call: TRBV2
j_call: TRBJ1-5
cdr3_aa: CASSNNRESRPQHF
cdr3_nt: TGTGCCAGCAGTAATAACCGCGAATCACGGCCCCAGCATTTT